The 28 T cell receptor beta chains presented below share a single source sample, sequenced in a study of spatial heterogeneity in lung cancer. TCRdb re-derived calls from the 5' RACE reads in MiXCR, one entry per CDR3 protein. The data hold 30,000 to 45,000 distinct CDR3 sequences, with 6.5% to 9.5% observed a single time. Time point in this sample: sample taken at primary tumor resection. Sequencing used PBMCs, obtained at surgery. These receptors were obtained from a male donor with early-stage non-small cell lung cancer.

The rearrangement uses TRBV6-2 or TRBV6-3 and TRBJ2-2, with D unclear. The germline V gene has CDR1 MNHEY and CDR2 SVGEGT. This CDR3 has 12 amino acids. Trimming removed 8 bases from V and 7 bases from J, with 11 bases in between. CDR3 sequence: CASRPLIGELFF. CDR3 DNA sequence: TGTGCCAGCCGGCCCCTCATCGGGGAGCTGTTTTTT.

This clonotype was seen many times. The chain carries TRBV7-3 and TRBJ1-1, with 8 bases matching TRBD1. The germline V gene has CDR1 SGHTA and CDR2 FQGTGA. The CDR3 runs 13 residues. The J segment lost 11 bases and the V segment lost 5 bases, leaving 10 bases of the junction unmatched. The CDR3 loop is CASSPTPTGDAFF. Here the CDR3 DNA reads TGTGCCAGCAGCCCGACCCCGACAGGGGACGCTTTCTTT.

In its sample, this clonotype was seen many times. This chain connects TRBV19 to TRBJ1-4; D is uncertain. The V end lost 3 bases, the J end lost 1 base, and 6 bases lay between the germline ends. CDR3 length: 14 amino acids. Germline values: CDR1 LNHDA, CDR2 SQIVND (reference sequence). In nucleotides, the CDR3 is TGTGCCAGTAGTATCTACCAAACTAATGAAAAACTGTTTTTT. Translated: CASSIYQTNEKLFF. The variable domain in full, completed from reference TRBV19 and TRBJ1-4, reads DGGITQSPKYLFRKEGQNVTLSCEQNLNHDAMYWYRQDPGQGLRLIYYSQIVNDFQKGDIAEGYSVSREKKESFPLTVTSAQKNPTAFYLCASSIYQTNEKLFFGSGTQLSVL.

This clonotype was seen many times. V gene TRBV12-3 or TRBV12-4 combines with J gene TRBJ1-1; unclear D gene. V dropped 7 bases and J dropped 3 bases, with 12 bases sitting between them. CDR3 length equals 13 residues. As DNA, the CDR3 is TGTGCCAGCACTCCGGGGTATGACACTGAAGCTTTCTTT. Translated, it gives CASTPGYDTEAFF.

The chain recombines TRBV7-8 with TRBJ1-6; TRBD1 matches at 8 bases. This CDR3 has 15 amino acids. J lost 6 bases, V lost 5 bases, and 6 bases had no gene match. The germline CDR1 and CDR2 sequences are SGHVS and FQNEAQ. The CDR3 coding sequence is TGTGCCAGCAGCCCGAGTACAGGGGGTAATTCACCCCTCCACTTT. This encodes CASSPSTGGNSPLHF.

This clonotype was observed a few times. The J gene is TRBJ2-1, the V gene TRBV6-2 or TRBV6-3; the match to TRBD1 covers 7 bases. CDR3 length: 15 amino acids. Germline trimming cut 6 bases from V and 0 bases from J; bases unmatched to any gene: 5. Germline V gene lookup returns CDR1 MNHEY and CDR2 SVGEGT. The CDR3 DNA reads TGTGCCAGCAGCCGACAGGGAATCTCCTACAATGAGCAGTTCTTC. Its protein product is CASSRQGISYNEQFF.

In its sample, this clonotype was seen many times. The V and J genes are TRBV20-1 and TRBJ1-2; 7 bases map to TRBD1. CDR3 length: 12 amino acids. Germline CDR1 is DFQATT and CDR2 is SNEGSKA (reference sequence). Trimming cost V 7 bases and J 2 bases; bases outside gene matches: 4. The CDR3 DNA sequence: TGCAGTGGGGACAGTGTAAACTATGGCTACACCTTC. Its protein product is CSGDSVNYGYTF.

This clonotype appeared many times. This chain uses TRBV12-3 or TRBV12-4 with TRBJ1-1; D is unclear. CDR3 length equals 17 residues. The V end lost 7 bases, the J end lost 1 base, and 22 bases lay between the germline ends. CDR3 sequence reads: CASIEGKGGLPNTEAFF. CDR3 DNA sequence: TGTGCCAGCATCGAGGGAAAGGGAGGCCTCCCGAACACTGAAGCTTTCTTT.

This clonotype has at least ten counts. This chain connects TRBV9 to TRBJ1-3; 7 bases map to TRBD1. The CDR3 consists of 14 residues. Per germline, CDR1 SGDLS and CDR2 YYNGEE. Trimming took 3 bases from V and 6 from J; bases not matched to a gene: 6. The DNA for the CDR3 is TGTGCCAGCAGCGGTAGGACAGGAGAAAACACCATATATTTT. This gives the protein CASSGRTGENTIYF.

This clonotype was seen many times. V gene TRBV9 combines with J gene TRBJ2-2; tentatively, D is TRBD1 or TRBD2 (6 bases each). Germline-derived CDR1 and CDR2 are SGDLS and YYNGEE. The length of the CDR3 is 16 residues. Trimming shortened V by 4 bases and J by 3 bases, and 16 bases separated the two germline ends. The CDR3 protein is CASSPVSGAHTGELFF. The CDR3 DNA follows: TGTGCCAGCAGCCCCGTGTCGGGGGCCCACACCGGGGAGCTGTTTTTT.

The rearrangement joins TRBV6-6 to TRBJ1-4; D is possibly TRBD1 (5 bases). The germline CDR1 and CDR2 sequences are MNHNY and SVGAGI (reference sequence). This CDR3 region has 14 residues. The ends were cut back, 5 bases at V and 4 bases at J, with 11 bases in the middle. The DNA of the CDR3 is TGTGCCAGCAGTCTTCCGGGGGGTAATGAAAAACTGTTTTTT. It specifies CASSLPGGNEKLFF.

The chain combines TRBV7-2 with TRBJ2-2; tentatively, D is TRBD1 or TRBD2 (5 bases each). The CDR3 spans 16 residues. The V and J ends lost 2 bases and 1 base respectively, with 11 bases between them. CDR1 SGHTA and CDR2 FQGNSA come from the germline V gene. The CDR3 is CASSLRGQLNTGELFF. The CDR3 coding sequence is TGTGCCAGCAGCTTACGGGGCCAATTGAACACCGGGGAGCTGTTTTTT.

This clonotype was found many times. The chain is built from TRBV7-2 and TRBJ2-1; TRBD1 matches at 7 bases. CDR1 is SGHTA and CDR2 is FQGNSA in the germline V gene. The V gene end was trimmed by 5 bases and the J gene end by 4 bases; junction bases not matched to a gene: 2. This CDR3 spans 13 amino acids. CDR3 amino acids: CASSLDRYNEQFF. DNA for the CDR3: TGTGCCAGCAGCCTGGACAGGTACAATGAGCAGTTCTTC.

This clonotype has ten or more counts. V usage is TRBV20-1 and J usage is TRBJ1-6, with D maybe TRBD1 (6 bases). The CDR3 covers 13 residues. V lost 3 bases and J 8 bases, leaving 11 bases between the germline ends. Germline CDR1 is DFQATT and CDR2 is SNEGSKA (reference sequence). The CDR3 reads CSARRQDDSPLHF. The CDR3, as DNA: TGCAGTGCTAGGCGACAGGACGATTCACCCCTCCACTTT.

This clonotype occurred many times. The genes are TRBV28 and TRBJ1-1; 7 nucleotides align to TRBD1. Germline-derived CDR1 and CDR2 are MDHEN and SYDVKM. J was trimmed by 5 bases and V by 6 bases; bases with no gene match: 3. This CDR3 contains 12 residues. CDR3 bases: TGTGCCAGCAGGATACAGGGGACTGAAGCTTTCTTT. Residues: CASRIQGTEAFF.

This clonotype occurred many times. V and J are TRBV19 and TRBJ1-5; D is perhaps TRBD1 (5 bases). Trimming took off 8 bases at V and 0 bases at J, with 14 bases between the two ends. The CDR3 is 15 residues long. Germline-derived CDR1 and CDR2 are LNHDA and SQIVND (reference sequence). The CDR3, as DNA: TGTGCCAGTTCCCGACAGACAAATAGCAATCAGCCCCAGCATTTT. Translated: CASSRQTNSNQPQHF. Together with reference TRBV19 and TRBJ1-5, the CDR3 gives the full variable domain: DGGITQSPKYLFRKEGQNVTLSCEQNLNHDAMYWYRQDPGQGLRLIYYSQIVNDFQKGDIAEGYSVSREKKESFPLTVTSAQKNPTAFYLCASSRQTNSNQPQHFGDGTRLSIL.

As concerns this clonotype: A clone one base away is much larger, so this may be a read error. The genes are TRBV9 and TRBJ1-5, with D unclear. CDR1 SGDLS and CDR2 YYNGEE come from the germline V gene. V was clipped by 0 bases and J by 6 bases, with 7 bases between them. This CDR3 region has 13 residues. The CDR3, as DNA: TGTGCCAGCAGCGTAGCCCCCATTCAGCCCCAGCATTTT. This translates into CASSVAPIQPQHF.

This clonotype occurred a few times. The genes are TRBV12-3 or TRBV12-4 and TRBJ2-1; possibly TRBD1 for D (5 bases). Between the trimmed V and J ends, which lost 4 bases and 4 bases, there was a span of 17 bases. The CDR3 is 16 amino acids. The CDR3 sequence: CASSSKMGQPYNEQFF. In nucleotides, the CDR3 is TGTGCCAGCAGTTCCAAGATGGGGCAGCCATACAATGAGCAGTTCTTC.

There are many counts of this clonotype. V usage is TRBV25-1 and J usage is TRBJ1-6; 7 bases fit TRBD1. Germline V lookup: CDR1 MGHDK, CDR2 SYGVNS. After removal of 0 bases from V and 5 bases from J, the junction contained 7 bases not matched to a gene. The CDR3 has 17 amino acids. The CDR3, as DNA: TGTGCCAGCAGTGAATACGGCGTTACAGGGGATAATTCACCCCTCCACTTT. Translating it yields CASSEYGVTGDNSPLHF.

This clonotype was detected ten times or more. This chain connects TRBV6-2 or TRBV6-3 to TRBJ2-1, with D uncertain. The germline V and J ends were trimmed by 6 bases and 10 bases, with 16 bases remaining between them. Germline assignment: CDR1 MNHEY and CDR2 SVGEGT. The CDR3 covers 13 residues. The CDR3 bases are TGTGCCAGCAGACCCCCCGTGAGGACGGAGCAGTTCTTC. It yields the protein CASRPPVRTEQFF.

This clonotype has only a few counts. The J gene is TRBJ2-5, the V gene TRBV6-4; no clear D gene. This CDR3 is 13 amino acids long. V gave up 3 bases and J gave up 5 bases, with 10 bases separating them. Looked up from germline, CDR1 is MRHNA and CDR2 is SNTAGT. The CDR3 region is CASSELHGETQYF. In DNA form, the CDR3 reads TGTGCCAGCAGTGAACTCCATGGGGAGACCCAGTACTTC.

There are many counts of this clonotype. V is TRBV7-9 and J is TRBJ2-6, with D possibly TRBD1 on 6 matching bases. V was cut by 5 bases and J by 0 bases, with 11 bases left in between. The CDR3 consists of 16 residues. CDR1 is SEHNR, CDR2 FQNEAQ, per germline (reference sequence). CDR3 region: CASSPGQLSGANVLTF. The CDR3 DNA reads TGTGCCAGCAGCCCCGGACAGCTCTCTGGGGCCAACGTCCTGACTTTC.

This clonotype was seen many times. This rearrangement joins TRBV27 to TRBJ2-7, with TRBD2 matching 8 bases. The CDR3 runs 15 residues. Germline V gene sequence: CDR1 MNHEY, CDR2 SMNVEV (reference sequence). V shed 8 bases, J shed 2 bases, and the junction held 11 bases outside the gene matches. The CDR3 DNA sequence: TGTGCCAGCGCCCCCGGGCGGGGGGCTACCTACGAGCAGTACTTC. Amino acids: CASAPGRGATYEQYF.

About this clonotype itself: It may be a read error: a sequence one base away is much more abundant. CDR3: CAGSPGLANTGELFF. The CDR3 DNA follows: TGTGCCGGCAGCCCCGGACTGGCAAACACCGGGGAGCTGTTTTTT. The V gene is TRBV7-3, the J gene TRBJ2-2; weak D call: TRBD2 (5 bases). The CDR3 is 15 residues long. Germline V lookup: CDR1 SGHTA, CDR2 FQGTGA. The variable domain in full, with the rest retrieved from reference TRBV7-3 and TRBJ2-2, is GAGVSQTPSNKVTEKGKYVELRCDPISGHTALYWYRQSLGQGPEFLIYFQGTGAADDSGLPNDRFFAVRPEGSVSTLKIQRTERGDSAVYLCAGSPGLANTGELFFGEGSRLTVL.

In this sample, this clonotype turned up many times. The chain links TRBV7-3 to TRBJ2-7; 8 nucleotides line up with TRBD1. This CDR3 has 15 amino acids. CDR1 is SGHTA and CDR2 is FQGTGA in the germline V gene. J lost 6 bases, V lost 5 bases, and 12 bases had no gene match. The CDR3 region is CASSPRQGSKREQYF. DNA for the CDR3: TGTGCCAGCAGCCCTCGACAGGGGAGTAAGCGCGAGCAGTACTTC.

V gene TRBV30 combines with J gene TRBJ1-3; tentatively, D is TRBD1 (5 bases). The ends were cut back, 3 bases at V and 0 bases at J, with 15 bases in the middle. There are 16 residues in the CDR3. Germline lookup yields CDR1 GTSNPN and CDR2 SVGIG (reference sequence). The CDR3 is CAWRQAGGNSGNTIYF. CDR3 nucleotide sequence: TGTGCCTGGAGACAGGCAGGCGGCAACTCTGGAAACACCATATATTTT.

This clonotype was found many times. CDR3 region: CASSLRSGTTEAFF. DNA of the CDR3: TGCGCCAGCAGCTTGAGATCGGGGACGACTGAAGCTTTCTTT. V gene TRBV5-1 combines with J gene TRBJ1-1; D perhaps matches TRBD1 (5 bases). This CDR3 has 14 residues. Germline CDR1 SGHRS, CDR2 YFSETQ. Trimming cost V 1 base and J 5 bases, with 12 bases left between them. Variable domain in full (rest from reference TRBV5-1 and TRBJ1-1): KAGVTQTPRYLIKTRGQQVTLSCSPISGHRSVSWYQQTPGQGLQFLFEYFSETQRNKGNFPGRFSGRQFSNSRSEMNVSTLELGDSALYLCASSLRSGTTEAFFGQGTRLTVV.

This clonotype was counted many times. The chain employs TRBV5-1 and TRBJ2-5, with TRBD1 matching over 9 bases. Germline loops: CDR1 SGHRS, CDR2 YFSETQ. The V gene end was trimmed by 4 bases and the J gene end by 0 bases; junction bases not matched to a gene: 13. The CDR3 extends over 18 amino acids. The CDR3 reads CASSTGQGLRAYQETQYF. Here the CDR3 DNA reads TGCGCCAGCAGCACAGGACAGGGGCTGAGGGCGTACCAAGAGACCCAGTACTTC.